These 25 T cell receptor beta chains came from one sample sequenced in a study of blood T cell repertoires in COVID-19. Clones were sequenced by immunoSEQ multiplex PCR, and TCRdb holds only the in-frame ones, with some missing. The repertoire includes some 100,000 clones, about four fifths of them detected once, and 5.5% to 7.5% sits in the top ten. The sequencing input was peripheral blood. All receptors derive from a man aged 45-65 years with active or convalescent COVID-19.

This clone was picked up one time. V usage is TRBV27 and J usage is TRBJ1-5; D might be TRBD1 (6 bases). The CDR3 contains 14 residues. CDR1 and CDR2 from the germline V gene are MNHEY and SMNVEV (reference sequence). Trimming cost V 7 bases and J 4 bases, with 14 bases left between them. The CDR3 reads CASTEQGGNQPQHF. CDR3 nucleotide sequence: TGTGCCAGCACTGAACAGGGTGGGAATCAGCCCCAGCATTTT.

This rearrangement joins TRBV28 to TRBJ1-4, with D perhaps matching TRBD1 (6 bases). Germline V CDR1 and CDR2: MDHEN, SYDVKM. This CDR3 contains 14 residues. The V and J ends lost 6 bases and 8 bases respectively, with 16 bases between them. This CDR3 reads CASSPSTGLEKLFF. CDR3 nucleotides: TGTGCCAGCAGCCCATCGACAGGACTCGAAAAACTGTTTTTT.

The chain is built from TRBV6-5 and TRBJ1-5; 8 bases agree with TRBD1. This CDR3 contains 13 residues. V was pared by 2 bases and J by 7 bases, with 1 base of the junction left unmatched. CDR1 and CDR2 (germline): MNHEY, SVGAGI. For the CDR3, the DNA is TGTGCCAGCAGTTACGACAGGGGACAGCCCCAGCATTTT. It yields the protein CASSYDRGQPQHF.

The V call is TRBV5-4, the J call TRBJ2-1; 8 bases line up with TRBD1. CDR1 and CDR2 (germline): SGHNT, YYREEE (reference sequence). The length of the CDR3 is 13 residues. V shed 4 bases and J 5 bases; nucleotides not matched to a gene: 2. CDR3 amino acids: CASSQGQDNEQFF. CDR3 nucleotides: TGTGCCAGCAGCCAGGGACAGGACAATGAGCAGTTCTTC.

The rearrangement uses TRBV5-1 and TRBJ2-3, with 7 bases matching TRBD1. CDR3 length equals 14 residues. Germline V gene data show CDR1 as SGHRS and CDR2 as YFSETQ. With 3 bases clipped from V and 1 base from J, the junction kept 2 bases outside the gene matches. The CDR3 sequence is CASSWGTGTDTQYF. The CDR3 DNA is TGCGCCAGCAGCTGGGGGACAGGCACAGATACGCAGTATTTT.

This sequence joins TRBV5-1 and TRBJ1-3, with 8 bases fitting TRBD1. The CDR3 is 16 amino acids. With 2 bases clipped from V and 3 bases from J, the junction kept 7 bases outside the gene matches. Germline CDR1 SGHRS, CDR2 YFSETQ. The CDR3 nucleotides read TGCGCCAGCAGCTTATATTCTACAGGGGGTGGAAACACCATATATTTT. Translating it yields CASSLYSTGGGNTIYF.

The rearrangement links TRBV5-5 to TRBJ2-1; 10 bases fit TRBD1. CDR3 length: 15 residues. V lost 2 bases and J lost 4; bases outside the gene matches: 3. Germline values: CDR1 SGHKS, CDR2 YYEKEE (reference sequence). For the CDR3, the DNA is TGTGCCAGCAGCTTCGGGGACAGGGGATACAATGAGCAGTTCTTC. It is translated as CASSFGDRGYNEQFF.

The chain joins TRBV5-1 to TRBJ2-1, with 10 bases matching TRBD2. Per germline, CDR1 SGHRS and CDR2 YFSETQ. Trimming removed 3 bases from V and 8 bases from J; junction bases left unmatched: 2. The length of the CDR3 is 13 residues. The CDR3 DNA reads TGCGCCAGCAGCTCCAGCGGGGGGGATGAGCAGTTCTTC. Translation gives CASSSSGGDEQFF. Full variable domain (missing parts from reference TRBV5-1 and TRBJ2-1): KAGVTQTPRYLIKTRGQQVTLSCSPISGHRSVSWYQQTPGQGLQFLFEYFSETQRNKGNFPGRFSGRQFSNSRSEMNVSTLELGDSALYLCASSSSGGDEQFFGPGTRLTVL.

V usage is TRBV19 and J usage is TRBJ2-6; D might be TRBD1 (6 bases). From germline, CDR1 is LNHDA and CDR2 SQIVND (reference sequence). The ends were cut back, 7 bases at V and 1 base at J, with 11 bases in the middle. The length of the CDR3 is 15 residues. The CDR3 sequence is CASTKGGSGANVLTF. For the CDR3, the DNA is TGTGCCAGTACTAAAGGGGGTTCTGGGGCCAACGTCCTGACTTTC.

This clone was seen a single time. The V gene is TRBV28, the J gene TRBJ1-1; D is possibly TRBD1 (6 bases). Germline CDR1 reads MDHEN; CDR2 reads SYDVKM. Trimming shortened V by 7 bases and J by 10 bases, and 16 bases separated the two germline ends. CDR3 length: 12 residues. The CDR3 DNA is TGTGCCAGCAACTATGAGGACAGACTAGCTTTCTTT. This codes for CASNYEDRLAFF.

The chain joins TRBV5-1 to TRBJ2-7; 11 bases agree with TRBD2. Looked up from germline, CDR1 is SGHRS and CDR2 is YFSETQ. Trimming cost V 5 bases and J 4 bases; bases outside gene matches: 8. The CDR3 is 15 residues long. The CDR3 reads CASRPLAGGGYEQYF. The CDR3 coding sequence is TGCGCCAGCAGGCCTCTAGCGGGGGGTGGTTACGAGCAGTACTTC.

The J gene is TRBJ2-5, the V gene TRBV6-2 or TRBV6-3; tentatively, D is TRBD2 (7 bases). Germline V gives CDR1 MNHEY, CDR2 SVGEGT. Trimming took 2 bases from V and 5 from J, leaving 12 bases between them. This CDR3 is 14 amino acids long. CDR3 nucleotide sequence: TGTGCCAGCAGTTACGGGGGGGCAAGGGAGACCCAGTACTTC. It is translated as CASSYGGARETQYF.

J is TRBJ2-2 and V is TRBV6-5, with D possibly TRBD1 on 6 matching bases. V was cut by 6 bases and J by 4 bases, with 9 bases left in between. Germline V gene lookup returns CDR1 MNHEY and CDR2 SVGAGI. This CDR3 has 13 amino acids. CDR3 in DNA: TGTGCCAGCAGCCACAGGGTCACCGGGGAGCTGTTTTTT. It yields the protein CASSHRVTGELFF.

The chain uses TRBV10-3 and TRBJ2-3; the D gene is possibly TRBD2 (6 bases). Germline values: CDR1 ENHRY, CDR2 SYGVKD. The CDR3 has 13 residues. V lost 10 bases and J 3 bases, leaving 14 bases between the germline ends. In DNA, the CDR3 is TGTGCCACCCATAGCGGACCGACAGATACGCAGTATTTT. It specifies CATHSGPTDTQYF.

The chain recombines TRBV27 with TRBJ1-2; D is ambiguous. The CDR3 loop spans 13 amino acids. The germline V and J ends were trimmed by 6 bases and 2 bases, with 10 bases remaining between them. Per germline, CDR1 MNHEY and CDR2 SMNVEV (reference sequence). The CDR3 loop reads CASRMTGNYGYTF. Written as DNA, the CDR3 is TGTGCCAGCAGAATGACTGGGAACTATGGCTACACCTTC.

V gene TRBV7-2 combines with J gene TRBJ2-1; the D gene is possibly TRBD2 (6 bases). Per the germline V gene, CDR1 is SGHTA and CDR2 is FQGNSA. V was cut by 4 bases and J by 7 bases, with 17 bases left in between. The CDR3 sequence is 15 residues long. This chain's CDR3 is CASSSKGLTGNEQFF. The CDR3 DNA is TGTGCCAGCAGCTCAAAAGGACTAACCGGGAATGAGCAGTTCTTC.

The chain couples TRBV29-1 to TRBJ2-5; 8 bases line up with TRBD1. The CDR3 loop spans 12 amino acids. Germline V gene lookup returns CDR1 SQVTM and CDR2 ANQGSEA. The V and J ends lost 7 bases and 4 bases, in that order; junction bases with no gene match: 5. Written as DNA, the CDR3 is TGCAGCGGAGGGGACAGGAGAGAGACCCAGTACTTC. This encodes CSGGDRRETQYF.

This clone appeared a single time. This rearrangement joins TRBV5-1 to TRBJ2-2; the match to TRBD1 covers 8 bases. From germline, CDR1 is SGHRS and CDR2 YFSETQ. The CDR3 contains 18 residues. The V segment lost 0 bases and the J segment 0 bases; nucleotides outside the gene matches: 7. The CDR3 sequence is CASSLEGQGPANTGELFF. DNA for the CDR3: TGCGCCAGCAGCTTGGAAGGACAGGGTCCCGCGAACACCGGGGAGCTGTTTTTT.

The chain links TRBV28 to TRBJ1-1; 8 bases fit TRBD1. The V segment lost 5 bases and the J segment 3 bases; nucleotides outside the gene matches: 8. The CDR3 runs 15 residues. Germline CDR1 and CDR2: MDHEN and SYDVKM. The CDR3 coding sequence is TGTGCCAGCAGTCCGGGACAGGCCGGATACACTGAAGCTTTCTTT. This translates into CASSPGQAGYTEAFF.

The rearrangement links TRBV7-6 to TRBJ2-3; D not certain. The V gene's germline CDR1 is SGHVS and CDR2 FNYEAQ. This CDR3 contains 15 residues. The V gene lost 3 bases and the J gene lost 2 bases, with 12 bases spanning the gap. CDR3 region: CASSLAELHTDTQYF. DNA of the CDR3: TGTGCCAGCAGCTTGGCGGAGCTACACACAGATACGCAGTATTTT.

This chain uses TRBV10-3 with TRBJ2-2; D not resolved. The CDR3 runs to 18 residues. CDR1 is ENHRY and CDR2 is SYGVKD in the germline V gene. The V gene lost 4 bases and the J gene lost 0 bases, with 18 bases spanning the gap. The CDR3 protein is CAISVPTPLIANTGELFF. CDR3 in DNA: TGTGCCATCAGTGTCCCAACCCCGCTAATAGCGAACACCGGGGAGCTGTTTTTT.

The gene calls are TRBV19 and TRBJ2-6, with TRBD1 matching over 7 bases. CDR1 LNHDA and CDR2 SQIVND come from the germline V gene (reference sequence). V lost 1 base to trimming and J lost 4 bases; unmatched junction nucleotides: 1. The CDR3 length is 15 residues. The CDR3 sequence is CASSIGGGGANVLTF. The CDR3 DNA reads as TGTGCCAGTAGTATAGGAGGGGGCGGGGCCAACGTCCTGACTTTC.

In this sample, this clone turned up once. The chain has TRBV2 and TRBJ1-2; TRBD1 might be the D (5 bases). This CDR3 spans 14 amino acids. The V end lost 3 bases, the J end lost 3 bases, and 11 bases lay between the germline ends. CDR1 is SNHLY, CDR2 FYNNEI, per germline. CDR3: CASSEDKTHYGYTF. The CDR3 DNA sequence: TGTGCCAGCAGTGAGGACAAGACTCACTATGGCTACACCTTC.

This chain connects TRBV6-5 to TRBJ2-7, with D perhaps TRBD2 (6 bases). Germline V lookup: CDR1 MNHEY, CDR2 SVGAGI. The V and J ends lost 7 bases and 2 bases respectively, with 12 bases between them. This CDR3 is 13 amino acids long. This CDR3 is CASTAGLTYEQYV. CDR3 nucleotide sequence: TGTGCCAGCACCGCGGGACTGACCTACGAGCAGTACGTC.

The V call is TRBV19, the J call TRBJ2-4; 16 bases map to TRBD2. The CDR3 runs to 16 residues. Germline-derived CDR1 and CDR2 are LNHDA and SQIVND (reference sequence). V gave up 3 bases and J gave up 9 bases; unmatched junction bases: 5. CDR3 amino acids: CASSIGTSGGGGIQYF. CDR3 nucleotide sequence: TGTGCCAGTAGTATTGGGACTAGCGGGGGGGGAGGCATTCAGTACTTC. Full variable domain (remainder filled in from reference TRBV19 and TRBJ2-4): DGGITQSPKYLFRKEGQNVTLSCEQNLNHDAMYWYRQDPGQGLRLIYYSQIVNDFQKGDIAEGYSVSREKKESFPLTVTSAQKNPTAFYLCASSIGTSGGGGIQYFGAGTRLSVL.